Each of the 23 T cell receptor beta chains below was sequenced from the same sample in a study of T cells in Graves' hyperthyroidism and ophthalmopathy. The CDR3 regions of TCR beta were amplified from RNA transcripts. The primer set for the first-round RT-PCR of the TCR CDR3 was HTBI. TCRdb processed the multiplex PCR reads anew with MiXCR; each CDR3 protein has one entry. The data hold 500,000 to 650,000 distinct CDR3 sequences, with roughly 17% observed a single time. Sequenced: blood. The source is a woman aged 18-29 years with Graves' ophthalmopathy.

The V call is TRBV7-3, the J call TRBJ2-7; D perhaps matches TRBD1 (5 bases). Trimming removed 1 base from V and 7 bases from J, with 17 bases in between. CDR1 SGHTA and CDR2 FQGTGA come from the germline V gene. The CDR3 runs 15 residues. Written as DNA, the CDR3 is TGTGCCAGCAGCTTAAATCCAGGGCCTACTACTGAGCAGTACTTC. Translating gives CASSLNPGPTTEQYF.

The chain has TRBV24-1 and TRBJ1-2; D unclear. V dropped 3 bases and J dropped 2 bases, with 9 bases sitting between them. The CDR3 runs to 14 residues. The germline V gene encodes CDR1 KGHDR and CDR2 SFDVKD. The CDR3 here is CATSDKGSNYGYTF. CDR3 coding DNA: TGTGCCACCAGTGATAAGGGCAGCAACTATGGCTACACCTTC.

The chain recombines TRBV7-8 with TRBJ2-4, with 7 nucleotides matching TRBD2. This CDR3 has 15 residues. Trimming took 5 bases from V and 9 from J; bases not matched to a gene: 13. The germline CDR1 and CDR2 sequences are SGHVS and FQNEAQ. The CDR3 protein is CASSAKTGRAAIQYF. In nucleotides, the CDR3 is TGTGCCAGCAGCGCAAAGACGGGGAGGGCCGCCATTCAGTACTTC.

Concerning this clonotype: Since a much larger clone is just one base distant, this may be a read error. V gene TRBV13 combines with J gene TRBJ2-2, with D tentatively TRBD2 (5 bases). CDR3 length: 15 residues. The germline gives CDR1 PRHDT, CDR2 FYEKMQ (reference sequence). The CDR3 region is CVSSQRPGNTGELFF. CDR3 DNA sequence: TGTGTCAGCAGTCAGCGGCCAGGGAACACCGGGGAGCTGTTTTTT.

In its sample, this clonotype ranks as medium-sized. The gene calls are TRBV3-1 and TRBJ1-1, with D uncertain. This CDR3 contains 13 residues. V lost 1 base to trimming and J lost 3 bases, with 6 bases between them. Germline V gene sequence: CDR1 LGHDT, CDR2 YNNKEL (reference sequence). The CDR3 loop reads CASSQGEDTEAFF. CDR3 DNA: TGTGCCAGCAGCCAAGGGGAGGACACTGAAGCTTTCTTT.

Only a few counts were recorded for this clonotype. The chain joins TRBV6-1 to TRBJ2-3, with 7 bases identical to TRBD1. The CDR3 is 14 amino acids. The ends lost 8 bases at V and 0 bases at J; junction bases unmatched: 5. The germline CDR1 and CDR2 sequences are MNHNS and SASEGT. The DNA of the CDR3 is TGTGCCAGCTACCGGACAGGTAGCACAGATACGCAGTATTTT. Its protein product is CASYRTGSTDTQYF.

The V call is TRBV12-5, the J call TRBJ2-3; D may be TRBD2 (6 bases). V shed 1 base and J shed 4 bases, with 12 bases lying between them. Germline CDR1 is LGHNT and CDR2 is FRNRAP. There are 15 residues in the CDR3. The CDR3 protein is CASGLGHGGADTQYF. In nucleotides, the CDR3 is TGTGCTAGTGGTTTGGGTCACGGGGGTGCAGATACGCAGTATTTT.

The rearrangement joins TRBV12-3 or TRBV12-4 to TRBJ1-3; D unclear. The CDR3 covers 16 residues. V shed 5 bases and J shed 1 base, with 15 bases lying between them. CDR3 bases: TGTGCCAGCAGTCTATGGCAGGAGCTATCTGGAAACACCATATATTTT. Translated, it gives CASSLWQELSGNTIYF.

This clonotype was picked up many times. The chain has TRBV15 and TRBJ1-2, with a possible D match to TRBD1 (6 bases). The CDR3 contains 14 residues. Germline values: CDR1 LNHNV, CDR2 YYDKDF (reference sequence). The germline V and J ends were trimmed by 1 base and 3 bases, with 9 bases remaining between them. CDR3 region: CATSRAGGDYGYTF. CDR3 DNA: TGTGCCACCAGCAGAGCCGGGGGCGACTATGGCTACACCTTC.

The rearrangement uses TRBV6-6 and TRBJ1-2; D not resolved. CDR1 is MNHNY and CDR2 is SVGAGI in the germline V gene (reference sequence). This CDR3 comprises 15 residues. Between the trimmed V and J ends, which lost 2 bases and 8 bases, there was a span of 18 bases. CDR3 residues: CASSYGGLAMGGYTF. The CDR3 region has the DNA TGTGCCAGCAGTTACGGCGGCCTAGCGATGGGAGGCTACACCTTC.

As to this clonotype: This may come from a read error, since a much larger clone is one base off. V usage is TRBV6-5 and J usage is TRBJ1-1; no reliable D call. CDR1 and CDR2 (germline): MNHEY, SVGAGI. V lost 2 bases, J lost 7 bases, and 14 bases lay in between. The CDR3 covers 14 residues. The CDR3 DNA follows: TGTGCCAGCAGTTACGGGAGCGGAGGCAATGAAGCTTTCTTT. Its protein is CASSYGSGGNEAFF.

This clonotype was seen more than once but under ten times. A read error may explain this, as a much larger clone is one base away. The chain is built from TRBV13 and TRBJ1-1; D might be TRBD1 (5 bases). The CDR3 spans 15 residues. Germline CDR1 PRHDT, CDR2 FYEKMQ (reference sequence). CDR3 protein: CASSTQGRENTETFF. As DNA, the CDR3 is TGTGCCAGCAGCACCCAGGGACGGGAGAACACTGAAACTTTCTTT.

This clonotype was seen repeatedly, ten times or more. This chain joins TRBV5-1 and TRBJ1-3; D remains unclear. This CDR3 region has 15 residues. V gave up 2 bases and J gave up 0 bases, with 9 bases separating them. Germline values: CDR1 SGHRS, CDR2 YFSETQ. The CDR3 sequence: CASSFGRTSGNTIYF. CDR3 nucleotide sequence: TGCGCCAGCAGCTTCGGCAGGACCTCTGGAAACACCATATATTTT.

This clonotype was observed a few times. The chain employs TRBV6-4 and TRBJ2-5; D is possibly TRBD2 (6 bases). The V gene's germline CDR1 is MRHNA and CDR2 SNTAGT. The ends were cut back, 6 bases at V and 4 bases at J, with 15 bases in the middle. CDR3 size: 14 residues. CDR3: CASSPEAGTETQYF. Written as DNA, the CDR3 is TGTGCCAGCAGCCCCGAGGCGGGGACAGAGACCCAGTACTTC.

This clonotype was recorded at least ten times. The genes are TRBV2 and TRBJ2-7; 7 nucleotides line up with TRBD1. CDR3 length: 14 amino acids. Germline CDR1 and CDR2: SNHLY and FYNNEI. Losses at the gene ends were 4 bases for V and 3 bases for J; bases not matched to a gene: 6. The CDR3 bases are TGTGCCAGCAGTGTGGGGACAGCTAGCTACGAGCAGTACTTC. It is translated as CASSVGTASYEQYF.

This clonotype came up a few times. Here the CDR3 reads CAISERQNTGELFF. As DNA, the CDR3 is TGTGCCATCAGTGAGAGGCAAAACACCGGGGAGCTGTTTTTT. The chain employs TRBV10-3 and TRBJ2-2; D not resolved. Trimming left V 2 bases short and J 2 bases short, with 6 bases between. CDR3 length: 14 residues. The germline gives CDR1 ENHRY, CDR2 SYGVKD.

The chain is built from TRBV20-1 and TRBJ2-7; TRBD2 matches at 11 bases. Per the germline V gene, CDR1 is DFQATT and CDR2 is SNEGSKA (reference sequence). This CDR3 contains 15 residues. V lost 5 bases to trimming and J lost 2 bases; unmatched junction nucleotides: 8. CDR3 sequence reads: CSADIAGGPAYEQYF. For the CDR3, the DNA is TGCAGTGCTGACATAGCGGGAGGGCCGGCCTACGAGCAGTACTTC.

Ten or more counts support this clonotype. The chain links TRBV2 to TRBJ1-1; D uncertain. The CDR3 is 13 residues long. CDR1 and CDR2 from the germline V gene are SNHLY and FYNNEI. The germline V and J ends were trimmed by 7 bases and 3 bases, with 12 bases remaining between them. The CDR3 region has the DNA TGTGCCAGCAAATCAAGAGTCTACACTGAAGCTTTCTTT. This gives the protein CASKSRVYTEAFF.

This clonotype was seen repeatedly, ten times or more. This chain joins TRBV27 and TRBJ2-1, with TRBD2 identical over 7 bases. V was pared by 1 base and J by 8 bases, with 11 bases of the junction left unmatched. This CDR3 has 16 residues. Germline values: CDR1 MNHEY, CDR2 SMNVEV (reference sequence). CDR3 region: CASSLLRGRVGDEQFF. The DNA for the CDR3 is TGTGCCAGCAGTTTATTAAGAGGGAGGGTCGGGGATGAGCAGTTCTTC.

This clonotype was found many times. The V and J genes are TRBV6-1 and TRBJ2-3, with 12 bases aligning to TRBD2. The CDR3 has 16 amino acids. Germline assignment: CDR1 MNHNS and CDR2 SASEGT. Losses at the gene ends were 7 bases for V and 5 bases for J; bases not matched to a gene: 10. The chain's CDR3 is CASTHATSGRGDTQYF. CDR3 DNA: TGTGCCAGCACCCACGCGACTAGCGGGAGAGGAGATACGCAGTATTTT.

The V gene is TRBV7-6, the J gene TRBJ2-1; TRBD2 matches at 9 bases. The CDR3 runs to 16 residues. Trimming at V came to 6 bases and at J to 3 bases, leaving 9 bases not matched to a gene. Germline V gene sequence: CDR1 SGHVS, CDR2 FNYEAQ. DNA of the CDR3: TGTGCCAGCAGATCCGGGACTAGCAGACTCTACAATGAGCAGTTCTTC. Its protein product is CASRSGTSRLYNEQFF.

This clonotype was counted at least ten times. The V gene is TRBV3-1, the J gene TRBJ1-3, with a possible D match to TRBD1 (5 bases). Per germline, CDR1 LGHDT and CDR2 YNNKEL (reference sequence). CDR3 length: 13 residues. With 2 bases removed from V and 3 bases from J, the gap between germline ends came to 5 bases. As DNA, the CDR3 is TGTGCCAGCAGCCAACAGGGTGGAAACACCATATATTTT. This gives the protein CASSQQGGNTIYF.

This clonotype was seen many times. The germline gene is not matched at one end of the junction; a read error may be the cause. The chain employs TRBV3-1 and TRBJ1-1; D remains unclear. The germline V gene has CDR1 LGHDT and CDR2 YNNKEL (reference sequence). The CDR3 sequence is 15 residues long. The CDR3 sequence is CASSQALGMNTEAFF. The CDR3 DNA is TGCGCCAGCAGCCAAGCTCTCGGTATGAACACTGAAGCTTTCTTT.